A single T cell receptor (beta chain) is shown here with its context. What it binds is not known. CDR3 regions of TCR beta were amplified from RNA transcripts. Second-round multiplex PCR came after a first-round RT-PCR that employed HTBI primers. TCRdb re-derived calls from the multiplex PCR reads in MiXCR, one entry per CDR3 protein. The table shows about 740,000 distinct CDR3 sequences, with approximately 40% occurring only once. The source of the sample is a study of Graves' ophthalmopathy and Graves' hyperthyroidism. Study-level points and caveats: Its predictions of ophthalmopathy progression gave the model over 70% sensitivity and 72.22% specificity. Among thyroid clonotypes expanded above 0.001 frequency, most also appeared in blood. A model of 13 signatures distinguished ophthalmopathy from stable hyperthyroidism at 85% to 90% sensitivity and roughly 81% specificity.

Germline CDR1 reads SGHDT; CDR2 reads YYEEEE. This CDR3 is 14 amino acids long. V was cut by 5 bases and J by 4 bases, with 16 bases left in between. Ophthalmopathy-affected donors exhibited moderate-to-severe activity, CAS ≥3, NOSPECS ≥4, and duration under 3 months. The chain links TRBV5-6 to TRBJ2-7; the D gene is possibly TRBD2 (6 bases). The sequenced sample consisted of peripheral blood. The TCR was taken from an adult man with Graves' ophthalmopathy. The CDR3 region has the DNA TGTGCCAGCAGACGCGGGACGGCGATTTACGAGCAGTACTTC. It specifies CASRRGTAIYEQYF.